This TCR beta chain was profiled in a study of cytomegalovirus exposure and HLA in healthy donors. This clone was observed a single time. Its antigen is currently unknown. Notes on the study in general: From TCR beta sequences, most subjects' HLA-A and HLA-B alleles were reportedly predicted accurately. A later analysis showed that HLA-associated TCR beta chains had undergone more clonal expansion than equally common others.

The germline V and J ends were trimmed by 0 bases and 2 bases, with 9 bases remaining between them. This CDR3 spans 14 amino acids. Germline assignment: CDR1 SGDLS and CDR2 YYNGEE. 60 Vbeta and 13 Jbeta primers were used in PCR. Sequencing used immunoSEQ multiplex PCR; TCRdb keeps in-frame clones, though not all of them. The top ten hold about 2.5% of the sample, which has 150,000 to 200,000 clones, around 85% seen once. The chain has TRBV9 and TRBJ2-7, with D perhaps matching TRBD2 (7 bases). Sequenced input: PBMCs. This sequence originates from a woman aged 45-65 years in good health and CMV-seronegative. The CDR3 nucleotides read TGTGCCAGCAGCGTAGCCGGGGGGCCCTACGAGCAGTACTTC. Protein product: CASSVAGGPYEQYF.